This T cell receptor beta chain emerged from a study of blood T cell repertoires in COVID-19. At the level of the study: Sites in the United States, Italy and Spain provided acute and convalescent COVID-19 samples. PBMCs, B-cell-depleted T cells, or T cells were the source of the cDNA or gDNA that made up the material.

V dropped 2 bases and J dropped 8; count of bases not matched to a gene: 14. The CDR3 totals 16 residues. From germline, CDR1 is MNHEY and CDR2 SMNVEV (reference sequence). Source study methods: Nucleated cell counts were estimated from reference gene primer amplification. The protocol was immunoSEQ multiplex PCR, while the TCRdb copy is restricted to in-frame clones and leaves out a portion. That table gives V, J and clone size, and the DNA gave D and trimming. The sample contains roughly 260,000 clones, 80% to 90% of which appear only once. The genes are TRBV27 and TRBJ1-2; 7 positions match TRBD1. Material for sequencing was peripheral blood. The clonotype originates from a woman between 40 and 50 years old with acute or convalescent COVID-19. CDR3 in amino acids: CASSLGPGTAFFGYTF. The CDR3 DNA reads as TGTGCCAGCAGTTTAGGCCCCGGGACAGCCTTTTTCGGCTACACCTTC.